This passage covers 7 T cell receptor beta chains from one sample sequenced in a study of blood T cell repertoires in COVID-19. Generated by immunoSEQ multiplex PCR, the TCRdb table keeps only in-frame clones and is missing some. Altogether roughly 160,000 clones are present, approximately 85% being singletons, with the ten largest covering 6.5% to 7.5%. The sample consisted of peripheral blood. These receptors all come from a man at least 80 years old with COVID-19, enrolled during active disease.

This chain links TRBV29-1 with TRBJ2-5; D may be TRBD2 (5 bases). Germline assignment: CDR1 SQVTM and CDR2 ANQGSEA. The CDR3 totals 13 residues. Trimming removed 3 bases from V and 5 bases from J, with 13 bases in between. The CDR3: CSVERVTGETQYF. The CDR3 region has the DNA TGCAGCGTTGAGAGGGTGACCGGGGAGACCCAGTACTTC.

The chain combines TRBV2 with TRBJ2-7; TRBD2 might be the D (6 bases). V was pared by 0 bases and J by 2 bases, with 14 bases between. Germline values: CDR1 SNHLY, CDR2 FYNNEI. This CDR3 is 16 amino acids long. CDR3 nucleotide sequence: TGTGCCAGCAGTGAAGCGCCGTGGAGGGTTCCCTACGAGCAGTACTTC. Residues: CASSEAPWRVPYEQYF.

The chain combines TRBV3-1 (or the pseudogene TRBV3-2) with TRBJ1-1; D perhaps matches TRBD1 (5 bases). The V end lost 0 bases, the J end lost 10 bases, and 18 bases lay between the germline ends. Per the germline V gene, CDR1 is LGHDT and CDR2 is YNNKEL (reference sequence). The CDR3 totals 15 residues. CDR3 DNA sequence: TGTGCCAGCAGCCAAGATGTGCTGGGATGGGGGGGAGCTTTCTTT. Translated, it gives CASSQDVLGWGGAFF.

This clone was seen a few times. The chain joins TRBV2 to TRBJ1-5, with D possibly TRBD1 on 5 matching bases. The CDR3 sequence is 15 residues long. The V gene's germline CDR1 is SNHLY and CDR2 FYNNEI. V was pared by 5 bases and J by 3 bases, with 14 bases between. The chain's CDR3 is CASSPDSLFNQPQHF. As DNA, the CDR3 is TGTGCCAGCAGTCCCGACAGCCTATTCAATCAGCCCCAGCATTTT.

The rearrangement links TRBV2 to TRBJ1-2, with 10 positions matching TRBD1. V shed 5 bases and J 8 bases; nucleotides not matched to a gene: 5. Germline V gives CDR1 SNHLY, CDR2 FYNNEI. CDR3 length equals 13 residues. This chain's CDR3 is CASSTEDRGGYTF. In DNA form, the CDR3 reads TGTGCCAGCAGTACCGAGGACAGGGGGGGCTACACCTTC.

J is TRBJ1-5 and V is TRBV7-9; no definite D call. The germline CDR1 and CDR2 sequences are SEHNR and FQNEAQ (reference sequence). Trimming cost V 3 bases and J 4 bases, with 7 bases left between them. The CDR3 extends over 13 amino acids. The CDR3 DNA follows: TGTGCCAGCAGCTTCACGGGAAATCAGCCCCAGCATTTT. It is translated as CASSFTGNQPQHF. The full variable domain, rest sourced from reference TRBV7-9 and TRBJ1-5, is DTGVSQNPRHKITKRGQNVTFRCDPISEHNRLYWYRQTLGQGPEFLTYFQNEAQLEKSRLLSDRFSAERPKGSFSTLEIQRTEQGDSAMYLCASSFTGNQPQHFGDGTRLSIL.

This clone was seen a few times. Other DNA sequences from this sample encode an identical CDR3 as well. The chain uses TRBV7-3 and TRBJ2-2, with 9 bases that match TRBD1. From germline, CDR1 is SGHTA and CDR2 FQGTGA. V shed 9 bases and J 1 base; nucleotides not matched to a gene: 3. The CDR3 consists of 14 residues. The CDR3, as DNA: TGTGCCAGTCGGGACAGGGTGAACACCGGGGAGCTGTTTTTT. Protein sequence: CASRDRVNTGELFF.